This TCR beta chain was identified during a study of T cell clonotyping in hematopoietic cell transplantation. Sample time point: recipient sample about 28 days before transplant, after cytoreduction. The CDR3 is 16 residues long. The V segment lost 0 bases and the J segment 4 bases; nucleotides outside the gene matches: 7. Germline loops: CDR1 MNHEY, CDR2 SVGAGI. Some clones are missing from TCRdb's copy, which holds only in-frame ones; the method was immunoSEQ multiplex PCR. The sample carries fewer than 25,000 clones, 85% to 90% recorded once. The genes are TRBV6-5 and TRBJ1-2, with 8 positions matching TRBD1. The input for sequencing was peripheral blood mononuclear cells, taken before stem cell transplant. The receptor comes from a man aged 18-30 years with biphenotypic leukemia. Some clones in this sample may be carry-over from other donors' samples. The CDR3 region has the DNA TGTGCCAGCAGTTACTCGCCAACAGGGGGTGTCTATGGCTACACCTTC. It yields the protein CASSYSPTGGVYGYTF.